This T cell receptor beta chain is drawn from a study of T cells in Graves' hyperthyroidism and ophthalmopathy. Not enrolled were patients with uncontrolled infection, other autoimmune disease, pregnancy or lactation. This clonotype was observed at least ten times. The antigen remains undetermined. General study results and limits: The model anticipated ophthalmopathy a median around six months pre-onset. Most clonotypes that expanded in the thyroid above 0.001 also showed up in blood.

From RNA transcripts, TCR beta CDR3 regions were amplified. In the first-round RT-PCR of the TCR CDR3, the HTBI primer set was used. TCRdb analysed the multiplex PCR reads with MiXCR anew, one entry per CDR3 protein. The sample shows approximately 95,000 distinct CDR3 sequences, roughly 40% of them seen only once. V shed 5 bases and J shed 2 bases, with 13 bases lying between them. The CDR3 has 14 residues. Germline loops: CDR1 MNHEY, CDR2 SVGAGI. The sequenced sample was peripheral blood or thyroid tissue (not recorded which). The chain has TRBV6-5 and TRBJ2-7, with D hard to call. This TCR was sampled from a woman in her thirties with Graves' hyperthyroidism. The CDR3 region has the DNA TGTGCCAGCAGTCGTTTGTGGGGAACCTACGAGCAGTACTTC. It encodes CASSRLWGTYEQYF.